This TCR beta chain was obtained from a study of OX40 agonist ivuxolimab in advanced cancers. The ends were cut back, 5 bases at V and 6 bases at J, with 11 bases in the middle. The germline CDR1 and CDR2 sequences are SGHDT and YYEEEE. CDR3 length equals 13 residues. Here immunoSEQ multiplex PCR was the method, and the copy in TCRdb shows in-frame clones only, minus some. Of around 25,000 clones detected, 75% to 90% appear once; the ten largest clones hold about 15%. This clonotype was obtained from an adult with an advanced solid tumor such as melanoma, head and neck, liver or kidney cancer. The J gene is TRBJ2-2, the V gene TRBV5-6; D is uncertain. The material was CD4+ or CD8+ T cells sorted from blood, obtained in a trial of the OX40 agonist ivuxolimab. CDR3 DNA sequence: TGTGCCAGCAGGTTTAGGGTCGCCGGGGAGCTGTTTTTT. It is translated as CASRFRVAGELFF.